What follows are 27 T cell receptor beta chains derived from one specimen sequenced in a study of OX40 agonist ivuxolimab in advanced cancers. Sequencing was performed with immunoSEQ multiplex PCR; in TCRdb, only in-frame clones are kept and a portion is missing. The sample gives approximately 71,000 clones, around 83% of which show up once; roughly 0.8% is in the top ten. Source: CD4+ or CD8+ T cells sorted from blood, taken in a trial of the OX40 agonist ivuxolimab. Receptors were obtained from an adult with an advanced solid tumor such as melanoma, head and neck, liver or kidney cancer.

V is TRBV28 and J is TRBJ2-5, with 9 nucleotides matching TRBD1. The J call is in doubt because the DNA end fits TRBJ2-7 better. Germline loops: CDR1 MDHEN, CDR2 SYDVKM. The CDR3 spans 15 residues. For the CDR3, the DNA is TGTGCCAGCAGTGTCCCGGGACAGGGTTCCCACGAGCAGTACTTC. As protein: CASSVPGQGSHEQYF.

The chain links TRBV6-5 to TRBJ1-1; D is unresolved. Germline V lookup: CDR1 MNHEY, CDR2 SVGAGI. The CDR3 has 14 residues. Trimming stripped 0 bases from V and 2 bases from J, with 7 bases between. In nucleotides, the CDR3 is TGTGCCAGCAGTTACTCGGAGATCAACACTGAAGCTTTCTTT. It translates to CASSYSEINTEAFF.

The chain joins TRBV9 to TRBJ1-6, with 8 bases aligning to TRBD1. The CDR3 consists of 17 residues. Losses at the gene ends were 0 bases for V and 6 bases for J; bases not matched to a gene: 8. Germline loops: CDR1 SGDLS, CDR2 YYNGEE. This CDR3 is CASSVDLRGQSNSPLHF. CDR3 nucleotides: TGTGCCAGCAGCGTAGATCTCAGGGGGCAATCTAATTCACCCCTCCACTTT.

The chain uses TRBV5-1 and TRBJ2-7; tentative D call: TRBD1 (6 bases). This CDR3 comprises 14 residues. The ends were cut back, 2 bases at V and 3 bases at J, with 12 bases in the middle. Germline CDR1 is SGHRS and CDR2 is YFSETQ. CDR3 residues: CASSLRDINYEQYF. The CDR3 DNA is TGCGCCAGCAGCTTAAGGGACATTAACTACGAGCAGTACTTC.

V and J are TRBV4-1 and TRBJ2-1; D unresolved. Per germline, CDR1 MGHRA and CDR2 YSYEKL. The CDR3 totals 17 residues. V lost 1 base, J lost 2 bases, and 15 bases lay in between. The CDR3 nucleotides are TGCGCCAGCAGCCAAGCCCGGACGGCGTCTCCCTACAATGAGCAGTTCTTC. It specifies CASSQARTASPYNEQFF.

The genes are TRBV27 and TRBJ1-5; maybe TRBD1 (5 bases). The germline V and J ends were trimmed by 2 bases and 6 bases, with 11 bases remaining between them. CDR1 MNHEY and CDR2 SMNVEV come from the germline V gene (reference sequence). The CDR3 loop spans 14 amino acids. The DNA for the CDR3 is TGTGCCAGCAGTTTAAAGGGGTACAGTCAGCCCCAGCATTTT. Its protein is CASSLKGYSQPQHF.

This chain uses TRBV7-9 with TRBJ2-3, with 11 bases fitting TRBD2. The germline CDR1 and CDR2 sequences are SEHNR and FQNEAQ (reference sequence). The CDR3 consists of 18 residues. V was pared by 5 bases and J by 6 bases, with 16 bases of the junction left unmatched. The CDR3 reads CASSRSKSGTSGSDTQYF. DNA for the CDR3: TGTGCCAGCAGCCGATCAAAATCCGGGACTAGCGGATCGGATACGCAGTATTTT. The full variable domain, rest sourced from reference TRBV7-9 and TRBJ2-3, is DTGVSQNPRHKITKRGQNVTFRCDPISEHNRLYWYRQTLGQGPEFLTYFQNEAQLEKSRLLSDRFSAERPKGSFSTLEIQRTEQGDSAMYLCASSRSKSGTSGSDTQYFGPGTRLTVL.

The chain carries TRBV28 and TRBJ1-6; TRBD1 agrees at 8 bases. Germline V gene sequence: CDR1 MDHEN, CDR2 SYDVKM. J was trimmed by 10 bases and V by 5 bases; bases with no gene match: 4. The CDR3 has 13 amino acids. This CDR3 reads CASSPGGRSPLHF. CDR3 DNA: TGTGCCAGCAGTCCAGGGGGCCGGTCACCCCTCCACTTT.

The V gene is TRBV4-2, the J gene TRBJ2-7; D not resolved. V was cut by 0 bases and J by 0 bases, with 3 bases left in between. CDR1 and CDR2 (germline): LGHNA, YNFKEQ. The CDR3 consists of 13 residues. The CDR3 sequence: CASSQELSYEQYF. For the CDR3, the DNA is TGTGCCAGCAGCCAAGAACTCTCCTACGAGCAGTACTTC.

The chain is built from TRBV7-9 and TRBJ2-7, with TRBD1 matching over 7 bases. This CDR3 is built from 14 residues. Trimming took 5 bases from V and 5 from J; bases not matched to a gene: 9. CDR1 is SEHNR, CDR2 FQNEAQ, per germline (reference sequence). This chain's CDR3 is CASSRQGIRDEQYF. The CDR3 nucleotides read TGTGCCAGCAGCCGACAGGGCATAAGGGACGAGCAGTACTTC. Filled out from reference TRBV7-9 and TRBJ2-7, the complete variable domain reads DTGVSQNPRHKITKRGQNVTFRCDPISEHNRLYWYRQTLGQGPEFLTYFQNEAQLEKSRLLSDRFSAERPKGSFSTLEIQRTEQGDSAMYLCASSRQGIRDEQYFGPGTRLTVT.

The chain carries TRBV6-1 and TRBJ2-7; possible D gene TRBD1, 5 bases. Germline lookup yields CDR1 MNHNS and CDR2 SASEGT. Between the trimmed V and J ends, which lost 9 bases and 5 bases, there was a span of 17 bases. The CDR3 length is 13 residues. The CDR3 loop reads CASRIGAGNEQYF. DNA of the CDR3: TGTGCCAGTCGTATAGGGGCAGGGAACGAGCAGTACTTC.

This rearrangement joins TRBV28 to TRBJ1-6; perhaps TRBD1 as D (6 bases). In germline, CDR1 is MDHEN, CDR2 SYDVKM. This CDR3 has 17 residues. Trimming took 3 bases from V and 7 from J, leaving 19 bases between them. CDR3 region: CASSLGAGPRGNSPLHF. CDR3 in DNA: TGTGCCAGCAGTTTGGGGGCTGGTCCTAGGGGGAATTCACCCCTCCACTTT.

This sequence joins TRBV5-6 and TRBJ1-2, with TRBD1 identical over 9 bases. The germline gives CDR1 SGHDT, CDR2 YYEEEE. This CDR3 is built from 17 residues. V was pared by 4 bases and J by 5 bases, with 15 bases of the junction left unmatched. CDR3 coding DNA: TGTGCCAGCAGCCCGAGAACCGGGACAGGGCCAGAATATGGCTACACCTTC. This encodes CASSPRTGTGPEYGYTF.

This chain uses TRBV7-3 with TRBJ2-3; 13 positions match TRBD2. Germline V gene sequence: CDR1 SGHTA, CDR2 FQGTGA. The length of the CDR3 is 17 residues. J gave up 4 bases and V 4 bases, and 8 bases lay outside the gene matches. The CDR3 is CASSYKTSGRRADTQYF. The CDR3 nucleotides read TGTGCCAGCAGCTACAAGACTAGCGGGAGGCGAGCAGATACGCAGTATTTT.

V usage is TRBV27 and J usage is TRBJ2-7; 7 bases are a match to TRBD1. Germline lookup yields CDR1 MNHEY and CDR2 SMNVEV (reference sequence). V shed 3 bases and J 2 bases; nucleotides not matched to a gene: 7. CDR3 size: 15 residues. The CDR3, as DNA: TGTGCCAGCAGTTTTTCCGGGACAGCCCCCTACGAGCAGTACTTC. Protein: CASSFSGTAPYEQYF.

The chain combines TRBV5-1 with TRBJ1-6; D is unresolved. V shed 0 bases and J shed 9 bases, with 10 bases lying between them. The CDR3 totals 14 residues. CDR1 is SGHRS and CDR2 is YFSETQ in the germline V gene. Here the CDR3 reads CASSLAPEGSPLHF. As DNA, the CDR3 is TGCGCCAGCAGCTTGGCCCCCGAAGGTTCACCCCTCCACTTT.

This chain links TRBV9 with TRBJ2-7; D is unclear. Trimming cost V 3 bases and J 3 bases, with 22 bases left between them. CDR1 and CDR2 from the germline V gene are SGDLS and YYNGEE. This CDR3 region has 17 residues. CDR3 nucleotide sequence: TGTGCCAGCAGCGCGCCTCGGCCCAAAGCGTCAGTCTACGAGCAGTACTTC. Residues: CASSAPRPKASVYEQYF.

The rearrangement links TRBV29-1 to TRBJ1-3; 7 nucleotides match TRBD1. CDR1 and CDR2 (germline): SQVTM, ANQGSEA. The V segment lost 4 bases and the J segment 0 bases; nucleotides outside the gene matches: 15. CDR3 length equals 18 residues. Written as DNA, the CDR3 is TGCAGCGTTGTGGATTTTCAGGGGGGCAGTCACTCTGGAAACACCATATATTTT. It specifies CSVVDFQGGSHSGNTIYF.

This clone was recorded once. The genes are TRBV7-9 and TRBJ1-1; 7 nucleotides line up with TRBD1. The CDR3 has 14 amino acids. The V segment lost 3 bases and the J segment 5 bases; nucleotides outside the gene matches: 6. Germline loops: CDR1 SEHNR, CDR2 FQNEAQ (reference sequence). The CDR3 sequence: CASSFDRVRTEAFF. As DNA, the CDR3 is TGTGCCAGCAGCTTTGACAGGGTAAGGACTGAAGCTTTCTTT.

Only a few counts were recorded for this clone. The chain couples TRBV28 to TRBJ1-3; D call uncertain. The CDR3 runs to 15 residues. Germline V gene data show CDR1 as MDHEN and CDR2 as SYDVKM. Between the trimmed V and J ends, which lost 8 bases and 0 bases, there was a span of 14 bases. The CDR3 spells CASRRTLGSGNTIYF. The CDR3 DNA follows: TGTGCCAGCCGCCGGACCCTGGGCTCTGGAAACACCATATATTTT.

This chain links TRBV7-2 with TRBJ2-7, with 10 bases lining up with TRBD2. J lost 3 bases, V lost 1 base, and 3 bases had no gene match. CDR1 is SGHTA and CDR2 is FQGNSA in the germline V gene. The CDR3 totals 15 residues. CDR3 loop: CASSLGASGGYEQYF. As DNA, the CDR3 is TGTGCCAGCAGCTTAGGGGCTAGCGGGGGCTACGAGCAGTACTTC.

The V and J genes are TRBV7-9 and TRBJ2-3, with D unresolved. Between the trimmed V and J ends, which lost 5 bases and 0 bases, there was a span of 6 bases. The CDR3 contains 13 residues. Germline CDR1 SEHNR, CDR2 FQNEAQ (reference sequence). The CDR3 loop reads CASSPKSTDTQYF. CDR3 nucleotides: TGTGCCAGCAGCCCCAAGAGCACAGATACGCAGTATTTT.

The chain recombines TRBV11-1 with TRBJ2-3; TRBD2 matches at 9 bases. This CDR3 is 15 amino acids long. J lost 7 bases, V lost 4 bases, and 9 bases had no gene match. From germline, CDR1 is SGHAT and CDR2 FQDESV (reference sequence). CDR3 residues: CASSWGSGGINTQYF. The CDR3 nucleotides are TGTGCCAGCAGCTGGGGCAGCGGGGGGATCAATACGCAGTATTTT.

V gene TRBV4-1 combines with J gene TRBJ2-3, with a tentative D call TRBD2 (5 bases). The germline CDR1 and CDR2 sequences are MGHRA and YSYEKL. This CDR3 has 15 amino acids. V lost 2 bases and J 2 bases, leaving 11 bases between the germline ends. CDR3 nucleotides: TGCGCCAGCAGCCAACGCGTGGGAGACACAGATACGCAGTATTTT. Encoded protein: CASSQRVGDTDTQYF.

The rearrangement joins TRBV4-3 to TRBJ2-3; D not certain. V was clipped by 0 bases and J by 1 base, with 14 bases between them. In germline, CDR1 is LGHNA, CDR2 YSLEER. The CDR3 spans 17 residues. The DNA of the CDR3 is TGCGCCAGCAGCCAAGATTTGGAGCGTCAAGGCACAGATACGCAGTATTTT. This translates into CASSQDLERQGTDTQYF.

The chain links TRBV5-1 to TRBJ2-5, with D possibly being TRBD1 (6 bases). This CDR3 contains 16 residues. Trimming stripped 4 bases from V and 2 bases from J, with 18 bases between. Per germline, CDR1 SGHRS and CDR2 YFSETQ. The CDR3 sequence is CASSRKQGLAQETQYF. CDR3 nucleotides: TGCGCCAGCAGCCGGAAACAGGGTCTCGCACAAGAGACCCAGTACTTC.

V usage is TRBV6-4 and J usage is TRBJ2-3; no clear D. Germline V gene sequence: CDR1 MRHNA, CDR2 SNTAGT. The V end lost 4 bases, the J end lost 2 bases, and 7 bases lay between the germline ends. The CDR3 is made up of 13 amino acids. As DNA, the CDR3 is TGTGCCAGCAGTGCGGCCTTCACAGATACGCAGTATTTT. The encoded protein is CASSAAFTDTQYF.